These T cell receptor beta chains were read from a single sample in a study of shared clonotypes between healthy human individuals. Sequencing was performed with immunoSEQ multiplex PCR; in TCRdb, only in-frame clones are kept and a portion is missing. The sample lists about 1 million clones; approximately 76% were seen once. Sequenced input: memory CD4+ T cells sorted from blood. These receptor sequences come from a man aged 18-30 years in good health. CDR3s include the opening cysteine and the closing phenylalanine or tryptophan. The order of the fields is V gene, D gene, J gene, clone size, CDR3 protein, CDR3 DNA. A D gene is named only where the DNA matches it firmly. Clone size is stated in some rows and not others, as once, few, many or a class when expanded.

>TRBV30|.|TRBJ2-2|.
CAWSGAGELFF
TGTGCCTGGAGTGGAGCCGGGGAGCTGTTTTTT
>TRBV6-1|.|TRBJ1-2|.
CASRADQTIYGYTF
TGTGCCAGCAGGGCCGACCAAACAATCTATGGCTACACCTTC
>TRBV5-3|.|TRBJ2-7|.
CARSWRTLGQYF
TGTGCCAGAAGCTGGCGGACTTTAGGGCAGTACTTC
>TRBV6-1|TRBD1|TRBJ1-5|.
CASSERTTGGAEPQHF
TGTGCCAGCAGTGAGCGAACTACAGGGGGCGCGGAGCCCCAGCATTTT
>TRBV2|.|TRBJ2-5|.
CASSSVGVRETQYF
TGTGCCAGCAGTTCAGTCGGGGTACGGGAGACCCAGTACTTC
>TRBV6-5|TRBD1|TRBJ1-4|.
CASSYTGVGEKLFF
TGTGCCAGCAGTTACACAGGGGTGGGTGAAAAACTGTTTTTT
>TRBV6-6|.|TRBJ1-3|.
CASSSRQADSGNTIYF
TGTGCCAGCAGTTCCCGACAGGCCGACTCTGGAAACACCATATATTTT
>TRBV28|TRBD1|TRBJ1-1|.
CASSLSGPQGVGTEAFF
TGTGCCAGCAGTTTATCAGGCCCTCAGGGGGTAGGGACTGAAGCTTTCTTT
>TRBV11-2|.|TRBJ2-5|many
CASSEVYQETQYF
TGTGCCAGCAGCGAGGTCTACCAAGAGACCCAGTACTTC
>TRBV7-2|.|TRBJ2-2|once
CASSGGAAARELFF
TGTGCCAGCAGCGGAGGGGCCGCCGCCCGGGAGCTGTTTTTT
>TRBV10-1|TRBD2|TRBJ2-5|.
CASSAGSGGAKTQYF
TGCGCCAGCAGTGCAGGCAGCGGGGGGGCAAAGACCCAGTACTTC
>TRBV7-2|.|TRBJ1-6|.
CASSFGRANSPLHF
TGTGCCAGCAGCTTTGGCAGAGCAAATTCACCCCTCCACTTT
>TRBV5-4|TRBD2|TRBJ2-4|.
CASSLGGLAGVAKNIQYF
TGTGCCAGCAGCTTGGGCGGGCTAGCGGGGGTGGCCAAAAACATTCAGTACTTC
>TRBV5-1|TRBD2|TRBJ2-5|.
CASSAGTSGRETQYF
TGCGCCAGCAGCGCCGGGACTAGCGGGAGGGAGACCCAGTACTTC
>TRBV2|.|TRBJ2-5|.
CASSPDGGVIETQYF
TGTGCCAGCAGCCCGGATGGAGGGGTTATCGAGACCCAGTACTTC
>TRBV18|TRBD1|TRBJ1-1|.
CASSPREGANTEAFF
TGTGCCAGCTCACCACGGGAGGGGGCGAACACTGAAGCTTTCTTT
>TRBV28|TRBD1|TRBJ1-5|.
CASSRAGGSQPQHF
TGTGCCAGCAGTCGAGCAGGGGGGAGTCAGCCCCAGCATTTT
>TRBV2|.|TRBJ2-1|.
CASSNRDSSANEQFF
TGTGCCAGCAGTAACCGGGACTCCTCGGCCAATGAGCAGTTCTTC
>TRBV6-1|.|TRBJ1-2|.
CASSEGIGRVGYTF
TGTGCCAGCAGTGAGGGAATCGGCAGAGTTGGCTACACCTTC
>TRBV6-5|.|TRBJ1-2|.
CATSFGYGYTF
TGTGCCACCAGTTTTGGGTATGGCTACACCTTC
>TRBV12-5|.|TRBJ2-2|.
CASGLYSKTGVMGELFF
TGTGCTAGTGGTTTGTACTCCAAGACCGGTGTTATGGGGGAGCTGTTTTTT
>TRBV13|TRBD1|TRBJ2-3|.
CASSKETGEAADTQYF
TGTGCCAGCAGCAAAGAGACAGGGGAGGCCGCAGATACGCAGTATTTT
>TRBV12-5|.|TRBJ1-2|.
CASGLPPVIYGYTF
TGTGCTAGTGGTTTGCCACCCGTAATTTATGGCTACACCTTC
>TRBV5-6|.|TRBJ2-7|.
CASSPDRTYEQYF
TGTGCCAGCAGTCCTGACAGGACCTACGAGCAGTACTTC
>TRBV30|.|TRBJ2-7|.
CAWSTEYEQYF
TGTGCCTGGAGTACCGAATACGAGCAGTACTTC
>TRBV5-1|.|TRBJ2-1|.
CASSLELDFYNEQFF
TGCGCCAGCAGCTTGGAACTAGATTTTTACAATGAGCAGTTCTTC
>TRBV7-2|.|TRBJ2-7|.
CASSLGDISREQYF
TGTGCCAGCAGCTTAGGGGACATATCGAGGGAGCAGTACTTC
>TRBV6-1|.|TRBJ2-2|.
CASSDRAMNTGELFF
TGTGCCAGCAGTGATCGAGCGATGAACACCGGGGAGCTGTTTTTT
>TRBV5-1|TRBD2|TRBJ2-5|.
CASSSSGGQETQYF
TGCGCCAGCAGCTCCTCGGGAGGGCAAGAGACCCAGTACTTC
>TRBV4-2|TRBD1|TRBJ2-3|.
CASSHIRDRGADTQYF
TGTGCCAGCAGCCATATCCGGGACAGGGGCGCAGATACGCAGTATTTT
>TRBV18|.|TRBJ2-7|.
CASSSLIGEQYF
TGTGCCAGCTCTAGTTTAATTGGCGAGCAGTACTTC
>TRBV27|TRBD1|TRBJ2-1|.
CASSRDRDRNEQFF
TGTGCCAGCAGTCGTGACAGGGACAGAAATGAGCAGTTCTTC
>TRBV30|TRBD1|TRBJ1-6|few
CAWRVGDSSPTNSPLHF
TGTGCCTGGAGAGTGGGGGACAGCTCCCCCACTAATTCACCCCTCCACTTT
>TRBV19|.|TRBJ1-1|.
CASSFRENTEAFF
TGTGCCAGTAGTTTTAGAGAGAACACTGAAGCTTTCTTT
>TRBV6-5|.|TRBJ1-6|many
CASRPQTGMASPLHF
TGTGCCAGCAGACCACAAACAGGGATGGCTTCACCCCTCCACTTT
>TRBV5-1|.|TRBJ2-7|many
CASSRTSTPYEQYF
TGCGCCAGCAGTCGGACGTCCACCCCCTACGAGCAGTACTTC
>TRBV7-2|.|TRBJ2-6|.
CASSHGGSGANVLTF
TGTGCCAGCAGCCACGGGGGCTCTGGGGCCAACGTCCTGACTTTC
>TRBV18|.|TRBJ2-5|.
CASSPALGETQYF
TGTGCCAGCTCACCGGCCTTGGGGGAGACCCAGTACTTC
>TRBV18|.|TRBJ1-2|.
CASSPNSVYGYTF
TGTGCCAGCTCACCAAACAGCGTCTATGGCTACACCTTC
>TRBV2|.|TRBJ2-1|few
CASKFSSSYNEQFF
TGTGCCAGCAAGTTTTCCAGCTCCTACAATGAGCAGTTCTTC
>TRBV9|.|TRBJ2-3|.
CASSVGGGTSTDTQYF
TGTGCCAGCAGCGTAGGGGGCGGTACTAGCACAGATACGCAGTATTTT
>TRBV5-1|TRBD2|TRBJ2-3|.
CASSTAGDRTDTQYF
TGCGCCAGCAGCACCGCGGGGGACCGCACAGATACGCAGTATTTT
>TRBV18|.|TRBJ2-7|.
CASSPEAGNPPYF
TGTGCCAGCTCACCGGAGGCGGGGAACCCCCCGTACTTC
>TRBV4-1|TRBD1|TRBJ2-5|.
CASSQDYRGTGGLTQTQYF
TGCGCCAGCAGCCAAGATTATCGCGGGACAGGGGGTTTGACACAGACCCAGTACTTC
>TRBV7-9|TRBD1|TRBJ1-6|.
CASSSRDSKNSPLHF
TGTGCCAGCAGCTCGCGGGACAGCAAAAATTCACCCCTCCACTTT
>TRBV6-1|TRBD1|TRBJ1-2|few
CASSEAQGAWGYTF
TGTGCCAGCAGTGAAGCACAGGGGGCGTGGGGCTACACCTTC
>TRBV28|TRBD1|TRBJ2-3|.
CASSWDRGAGTDTQYF
TGTGCCAGCAGTTGGGACAGGGGCGCGGGAACAGATACGCAGTATTTT
>TRBV4-3|.|TRBJ2-7|.
CASSQDSGTAYEQYF
TGCGCCAGCAGCCAAGACTCAGGCACAGCCTACGAGCAGTACTTC
>TRBV5-1|.|TRBJ2-1|.
CASSLSGMYNEQFF
TGCGCCAGCAGCTTGAGTGGGATGTACAATGAGCAGTTCTTC
>TRBV4-1|.|TRBJ1-3|few
CASSPADSGNTIYF
TGCGCCAGCAGCCCTGCGGACTCTGGAAACACCATATATTTT